The 5 T cell receptor beta chains in this list originate from one sample, sequenced in a study of type 1 and type 2 diabetes patients. Genomic DNA was the PCR template. The TCR beta CDR3 region was amplified using 30 forward and 13 reverse primers. TCRdb reanalysed the multiplex PCR reads using MiXCR and keeps one entry per CDR3 protein. The sample consists of fewer than 350,000 distinct CDR3 sequences, approximately 50% of them appearing once. Specimen: peripheral blood mononuclear cells (PBMCs). These receptors all stem from a man aged 18-30 years with type 2 diabetes.

The genes are TRBV10-1 and TRBJ2-5, with 14 nucleotides matching TRBD2. V shed 2 bases and J 5 bases; nucleotides not matched to a gene: 7. CDR3 length equals 17 residues. The germline V gene has CDR1 WNHNN and CDR2 SYGVQD (reference sequence). The CDR3 nucleotides are TGCGCCAGCAGTGAGACAGGACTAGCGGGAGGCAGGGAGACCCAGTACTTC. Protein: CASSETGLAGGRETQYF.

The chain is built from TRBV11-2 and TRBJ1-1; D gene ambiguous. V lost 1 base, J lost 7 bases, and 10 bases lay in between. This CDR3 has 13 amino acids. Looked up from germline, CDR1 is SGHAT and CDR2 is FQNNGV. As DNA, the CDR3 is TGTGCCAGCAGCTTAGTCCCAGAGGGTGAAGCTTTCTTT. It is translated as CASSLVPEGEAFF.

This sequence joins TRBV29-1 and TRBJ2-3, with D possibly matching TRBD2 (5 bases). Germline V CDR1 and CDR2: SQVTM, ANQGSEA. The CDR3 loop spans 16 amino acids. V shed 4 bases and J shed 4 bases, with 21 bases lying between them. In nucleotides, the CDR3 is TGCAGCGTTGTTCCTTCTAGCCTGTCAGTCGCAGATACGCAGTATTTT. Translation: CSVVPSSLSVADTQYF.

This rearrangement joins TRBV7-2 to TRBJ2-5; D call uncertain. The germline CDR1 and CDR2 sequences are SGHTA and FQGNSA. The CDR3 is made up of 19 amino acids. V was clipped by 3 bases and J by 0 bases, with 23 bases between them. The CDR3 sequence is CASSLARVGDNPYQETQYF. Written as DNA, the CDR3 is TGTGCCAGCAGCTTGGCCCGGGTCGGCGATAACCCGTACCAAGAGACCCAGTACTTC.

This clonotype occurred a few times. V and J are TRBV5-1 and TRBJ1-1; D may be TRBD1 (6 bases). CDR1 SGHRS and CDR2 YFSETQ come from the germline V gene. The V end lost 3 bases, the J end lost 11 bases, and 20 bases lay between the germline ends. CDR3 length: 14 amino acids. The DNA for the CDR3 is TGCGCCAGCAGCTCAATTCCGACAGGACGGTGGGCTTTCTTT. This encodes CASSSIPTGRWAFF.